The source of this T cell receptor (beta chain) is a study of T cell changes during pregnancy in multiple sclerosis. Here immunoSEQ multiplex PCR was the method, and the copy in TCRdb shows in-frame clones only, minus some. The sample lists around 39,000 clones; 85% to 95% were seen once. Trimming took 4 bases from V and 6 from J; bases not matched to a gene: 7. Germline-derived CDR1 and CDR2 are SEHNR and FQNEAQ (reference sequence). The CDR3 contains 15 residues. The V and J genes are TRBV7-9 and TRBJ2-2, with 8 bases fitting TRBD1. The receptor was isolated from a female donor with multiple sclerosis, enrolled in a pregnancy study. Sequencing was carried out using PBMCs (not recorded whether the cells were cultured). As DNA, the CDR3 is TGTGCCAGCAGCTCTGGACAGGGTGACGCCGGGGAGCTGTTTTTT. Translating gives CASSSGQGDAGELFF.